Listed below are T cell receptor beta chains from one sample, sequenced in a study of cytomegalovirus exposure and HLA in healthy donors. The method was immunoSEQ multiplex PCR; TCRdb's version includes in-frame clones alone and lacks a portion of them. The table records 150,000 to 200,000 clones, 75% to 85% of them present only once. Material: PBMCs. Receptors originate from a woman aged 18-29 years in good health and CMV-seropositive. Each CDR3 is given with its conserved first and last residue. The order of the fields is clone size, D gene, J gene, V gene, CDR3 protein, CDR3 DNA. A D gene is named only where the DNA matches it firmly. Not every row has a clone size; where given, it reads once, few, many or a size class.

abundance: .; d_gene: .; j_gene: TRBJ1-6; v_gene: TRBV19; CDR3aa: CASSTWTDYNSPLHF; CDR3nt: TGTGCCAGTAGTACGTGGACAGATTATAATTCACCCCTCCACTTT
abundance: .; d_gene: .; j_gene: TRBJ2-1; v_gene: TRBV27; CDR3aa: CASSSSNYNEQFF; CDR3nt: TGTGCCAGCAGCTCTTCTAACTACAATGAGCAGTTCTTC
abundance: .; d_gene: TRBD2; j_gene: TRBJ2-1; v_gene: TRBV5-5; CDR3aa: CASSSTSGGLYNEQFF; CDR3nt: TGTGCCAGCAGCTCTACTAGCGGGGGGCTGTACAATGAGCAGTTCTTC
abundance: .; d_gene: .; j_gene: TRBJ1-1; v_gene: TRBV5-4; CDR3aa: CASSSDTNTEAFF; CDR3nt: TGTGCCAGCAGCTCGGACACCAACACTGAAGCTTTCTTT
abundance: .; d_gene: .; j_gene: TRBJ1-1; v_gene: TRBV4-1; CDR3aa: CASSRTMQPDGRGAFF; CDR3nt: TGCGCCAGCAGCAGAACGATGCAGCCGGACGGAAGGGGGGCTTTCTTT
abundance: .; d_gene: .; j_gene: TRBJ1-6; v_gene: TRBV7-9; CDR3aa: CASSHEQGINSPLHF; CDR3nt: TGTGCCAGCAGCCACGAACAGGGAATTAATTCACCCCTCCACTTT
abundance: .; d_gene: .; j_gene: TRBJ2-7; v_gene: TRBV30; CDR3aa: CAWSGADSPRSSYEQYF; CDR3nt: TGTGCCTGGAGTGGGGCTGACAGTCCCCGGTCGTCCTACGAGCAGTACTTC
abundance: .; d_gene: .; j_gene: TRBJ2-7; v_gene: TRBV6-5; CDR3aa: CASSYTAGFGTYEQYF; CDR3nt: TGTGCCAGCAGTTACACAGCAGGGTTCGGAACCTACGAGCAGTACTTC
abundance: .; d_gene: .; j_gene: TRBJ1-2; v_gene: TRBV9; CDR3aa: CASSVRGAWGYTF; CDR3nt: TGTGCCAGCAGCGTGCGGGGTGCATGGGGCTACACCTTC
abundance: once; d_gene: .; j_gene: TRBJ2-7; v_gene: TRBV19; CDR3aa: CASSLSRVEWQYF; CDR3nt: TGTGCCAGTAGTTTGTCCAGGGTTGAGTGGCAGTACTTC
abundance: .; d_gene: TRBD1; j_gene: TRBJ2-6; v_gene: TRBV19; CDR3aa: CASSDRDSGANVLTF; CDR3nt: TGTGCCAGTAGTGACAGGGACTCTGGGGCCAACGTCCTGACTTTC
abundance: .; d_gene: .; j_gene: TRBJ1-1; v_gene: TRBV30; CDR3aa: CAWSSYTEAFF; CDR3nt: TGTGCCTGGAGTTCCTACACTGAAGCTTTCTTT
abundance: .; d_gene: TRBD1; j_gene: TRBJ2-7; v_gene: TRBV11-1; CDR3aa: CASSSSGAGTGLARQYF; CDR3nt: TGTGCCAGCAGCTCATCAGGGGCGGGGACAGGGCTGGCTCGGCAGTACTTC
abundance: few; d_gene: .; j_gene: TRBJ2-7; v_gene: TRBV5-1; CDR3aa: CASSLRGSYEQYF; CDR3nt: TGCGCCAGCAGCTTGAGGGGCTCCTACGAGCAGTACTTC
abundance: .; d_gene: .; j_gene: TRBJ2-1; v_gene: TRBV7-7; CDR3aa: CASSLGARGGEQFF; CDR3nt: TGTGCCAGCAGCTTAGGAGCTAGGGGCGGTGAGCAGTTCTTC
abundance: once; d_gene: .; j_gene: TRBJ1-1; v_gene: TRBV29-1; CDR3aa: CSVERVGQMNTEAFF; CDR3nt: TGCAGCGTCGAACGGGTAGGTCAGATGAACACTGAAGCTTTCTTT
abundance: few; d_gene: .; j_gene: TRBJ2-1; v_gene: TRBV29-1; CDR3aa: CSAELQGKGPSYNEQFF; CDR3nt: TGCAGCGCTGAACTCCAGGGTAAAGGGCCCTCCTACAATGAGCAGTTCTTC
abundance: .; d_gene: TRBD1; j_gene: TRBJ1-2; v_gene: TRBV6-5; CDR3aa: CASRGTGDNYGYTF; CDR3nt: TGTGCCAGCAGGGGGACAGGGGACAACTATGGCTACACCTTC
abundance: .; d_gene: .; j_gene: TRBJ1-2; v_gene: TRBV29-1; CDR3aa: CSVEPGRGWEYGYTF; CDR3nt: TGCAGCGTTGAACCTGGGAGGGGCTGGGAGTATGGCTACACCTTC
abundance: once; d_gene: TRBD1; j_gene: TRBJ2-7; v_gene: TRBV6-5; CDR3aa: CASSYSGTGGYEQYF; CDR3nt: TGTGCCAGCAGTTACTCCGGGACAGGGGGCTACGAGCAGTACTTC
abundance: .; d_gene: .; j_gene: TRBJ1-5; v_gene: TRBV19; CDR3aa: CASSIAAASNQPQHF; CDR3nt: TGTGCCAGTAGTATAGCGGCGGCAAGCAATCAGCCCCAGCATTTT
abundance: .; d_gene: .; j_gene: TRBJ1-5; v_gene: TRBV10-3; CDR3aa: CAITDRQYSNQPQHF; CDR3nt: TGTGCCATCACCGATAGACAGTACAGCAATCAGCCCCAGCATTTT
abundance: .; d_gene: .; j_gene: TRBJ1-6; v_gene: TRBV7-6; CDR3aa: CASSLVSVGSDSPLHF; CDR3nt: TGTGCCAGCAGCTTAGTTTCGGTCGGGAGCGATTCACCCCTCCACTTT
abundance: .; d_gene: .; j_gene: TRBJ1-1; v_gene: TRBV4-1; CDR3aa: CASSQRGGPGDTEAFF; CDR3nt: TGCGCCAGCAGCCAAAGGGGGGGACCGGGGGACACTGAAGCTTTCTTT
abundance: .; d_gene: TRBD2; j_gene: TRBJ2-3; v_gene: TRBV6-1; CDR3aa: CASSGSGGDLDTQYF; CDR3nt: TGTGCCAGCAGTGGGAGCGGGGGAGATTTAGATACGCAGTATTTT
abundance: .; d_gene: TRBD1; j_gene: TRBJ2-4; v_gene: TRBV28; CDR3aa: CASSSDRGENIQYF; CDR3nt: TGTGCCAGCAGTTCCGACAGGGGAGAAAACATTCAGTACTTC
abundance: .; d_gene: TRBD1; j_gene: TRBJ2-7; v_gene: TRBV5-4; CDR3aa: CASSFDRAPYEQYF; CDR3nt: TGTGCCAGCAGCTTTGACAGGGCTCCCTACGAGCAGTACTTC
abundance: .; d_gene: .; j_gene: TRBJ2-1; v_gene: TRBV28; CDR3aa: CASTYRFYNEQFF; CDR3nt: TGTGCCAGCACCTACAGATTTTACAATGAGCAGTTCTTC
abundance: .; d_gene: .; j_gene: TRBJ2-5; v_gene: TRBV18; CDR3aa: CASSPPARETQYF; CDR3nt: TGTGCCAGCTCACCACCGGCAAGAGAGACCCAGTACTTC
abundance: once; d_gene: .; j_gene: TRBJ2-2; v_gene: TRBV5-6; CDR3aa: CASSLGGLGELFF; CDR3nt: TGTGCCAGCAGCTTGGGGGGGCTCGGGGAGCTGTTTTTT
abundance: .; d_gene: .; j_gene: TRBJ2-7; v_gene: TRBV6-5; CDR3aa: CASRFSFRSYEQYF; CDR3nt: TGTGCCAGCAGATTTAGTTTTCGGTCCTACGAGCAGTACTTC
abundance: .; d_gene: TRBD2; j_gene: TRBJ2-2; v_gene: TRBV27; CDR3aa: CASSLWGGITNTGELFF; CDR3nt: TGTGCCAGCAGTTTGTGGGGGGGGATCACGAACACCGGGGAGCTGTTTTTT
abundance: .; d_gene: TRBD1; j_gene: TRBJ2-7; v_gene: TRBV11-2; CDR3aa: CASSSTTGASYEQYF; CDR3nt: TGTGCCAGCAGCTCGACGACAGGGGCATCCTACGAGCAGTACTTC
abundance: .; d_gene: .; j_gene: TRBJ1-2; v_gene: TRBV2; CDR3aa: CASSESDLGGYGYTF; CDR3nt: TGTGCCAGCAGTGAATCCGACCTGGGAGGCTATGGCTACACCTTC
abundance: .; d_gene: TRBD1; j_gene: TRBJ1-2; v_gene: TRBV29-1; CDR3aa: CSVVTGDYGYTF; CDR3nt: TGCAGCGTGGTAACAGGGGACTATGGCTACACCTTC
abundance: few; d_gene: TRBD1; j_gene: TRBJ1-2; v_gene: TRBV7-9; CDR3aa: CASSPRTGGYGYTF; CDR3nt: TGTGCCAGCAGCCCCCGGACAGGAGGTTATGGCTACACCTTC
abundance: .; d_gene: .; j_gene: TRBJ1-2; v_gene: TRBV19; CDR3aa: CASSIGAGDGYTF; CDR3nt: TGTGCCAGTAGTATAGGGGCAGGGGATGGCTACACCTTC
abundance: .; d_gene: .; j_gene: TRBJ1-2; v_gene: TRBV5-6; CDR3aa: CASSLGFDGRNYGYTF; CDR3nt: TGTGCCAGCAGCTTGGGGTTCGATGGGAGGAACTATGGCTACACCTTC
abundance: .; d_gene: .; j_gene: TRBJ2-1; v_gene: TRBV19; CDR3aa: CASSTVLNEQFF; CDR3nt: TGTGCCAGTAGTACCGTACTCAATGAGCAGTTCTTC
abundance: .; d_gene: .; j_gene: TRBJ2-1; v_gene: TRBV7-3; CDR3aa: CASSLTGSSSYNEQFF; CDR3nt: TGTGCCAGCAGCTTAACGGGGAGTAGCTCCTACAATGAGCAGTTCTTC
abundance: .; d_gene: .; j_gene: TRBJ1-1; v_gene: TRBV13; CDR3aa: CASRQWTEKNTEAFF; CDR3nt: TGTGCCAGCAGACAATGGACAGAAAAAAACACTGAAGCTTTCTTT
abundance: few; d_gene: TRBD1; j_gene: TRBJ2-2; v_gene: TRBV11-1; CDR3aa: CASSLAVQGAGELFF; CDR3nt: TGTGCCAGCAGCTTAGCGGTACAGGGGGCCGGGGAGCTGTTTTTT
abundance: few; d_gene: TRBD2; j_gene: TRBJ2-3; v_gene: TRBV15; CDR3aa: CATSRDLRGGTNLPDTQYF; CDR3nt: TGTGCCACCAGCAGAGATTTGCGGGGGGGCACGAATCTTCCAGATACGCAGTATTTT
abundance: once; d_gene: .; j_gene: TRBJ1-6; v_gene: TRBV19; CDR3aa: CASRGTGTQVGSTPLHF; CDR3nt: TGTGCCAGTCGGGGGACGGGGACCCAAGTGGGTAGTACACCCCTCCACTTT
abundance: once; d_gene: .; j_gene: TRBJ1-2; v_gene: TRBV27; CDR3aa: CASSLGGTYGYTF; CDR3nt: TGTGCCAGCAGTTTGGGAGGAACCTATGGCTACACCTTC
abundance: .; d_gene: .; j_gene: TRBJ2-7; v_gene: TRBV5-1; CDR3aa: CASSLLTSSYEQYF; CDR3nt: TGCGCCAGCAGCTTGTTAACAAGCTCCTACGAGCAGTACTTC
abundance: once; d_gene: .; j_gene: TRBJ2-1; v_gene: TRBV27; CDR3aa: CASSLAPGSYNEQFF; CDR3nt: TGTGCCAGCAGTTTAGCTCCAGGGTCCTACAATGAGCAGTTCTTC
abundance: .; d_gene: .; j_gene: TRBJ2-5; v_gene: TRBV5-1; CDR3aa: CASSIQDSWETQYF; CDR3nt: TGCGCCAGCAGCATCCAGGACAGCTGGGAGACCCAGTACTTC
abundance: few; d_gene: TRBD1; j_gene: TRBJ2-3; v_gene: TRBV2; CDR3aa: CASSPGTASTDTQYF; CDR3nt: TGTGCCAGCAGCCCCGGGACAGCTAGCACAGATACGCAGTATTTT
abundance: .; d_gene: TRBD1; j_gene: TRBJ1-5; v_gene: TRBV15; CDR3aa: CATAPRQGSGQPQHF; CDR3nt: TGTGCCACTGCGCCCCGACAGGGCTCGGGTCAGCCCCAGCATTTT
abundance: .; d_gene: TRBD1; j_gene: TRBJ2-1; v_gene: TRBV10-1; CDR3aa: CASSNPNRGRGYNEQFF; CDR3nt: TGCGCCAGCAGCAATCCTAACAGGGGTCGGGGCTACAATGAGCAGTTCTTC
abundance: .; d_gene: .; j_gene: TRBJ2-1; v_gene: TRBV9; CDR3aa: CASSVGLAGPNNEQFF; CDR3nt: TGTGCCAGCAGCGTGGGACTGGCGGGGCCCAACAATGAGCAGTTCTTC
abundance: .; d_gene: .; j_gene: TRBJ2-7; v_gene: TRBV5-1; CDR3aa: CASSLDGQPLYEQYF; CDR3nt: TGCGCCAGCAGCTTGGATGGACAGCCCCTTTACGAGCAGTACTTC